This T cell receptor beta chain was captured by sequencing in a study of CD8+CD57+ T cells in acquired aplastic anemia (dated by TCRdb to the late 2010s). For the study in its entirety: Extracted DNA from sorted CD4+ and CD8+ cells averaged 3.2 ug, ranging from roughly 0.17 to 30 ug. Healthy donor samples averaged roughly 9.9 million reads for CD4+ and 11 million to 12 million for CD8+ cells. Beyond this particular receptor, the publication reports: Roughly 30 CD8+ CDR3 sequences were shared between patients and controls but appeared highly expressed in patients and within their immunodominant clones. CD8+ Simpson's diversity did not differ significantly between patients and healthy controls (P=0.060).

A word on this clonotype: The antigen it recognizes is unknown. Nothing much larger sits one base from this clone, and base qualities are not available.

The germline V gene encodes CDR1 SQVTM and CDR2 ANQGSEA. The CDR3 numbers 13 residues from cysteine through phenylalanine. Solely the CDR3 DNA is kept, with 39 bases framed from the first base. The V end loses 4 bases and the J end loses 2 bases, and a stretch of 11 bases separates them. Profiling of TCR beta VDJ combinations and CDR3 sequences used genomic DNA as the template. TCR repertoire sequencing was run on an Illumina HiSeq 2000. As for the original processing: TRBV/TRBJ rearrangement plots, CDR3 size and DJ length profiles, and Simpson's diversity index were used to assess repertoires. The most abundant DNA sequence in the deep sequencing data was defined as the immunodominant clone. CDR3 amino acid sequences were screened for sharing across subjects and compared with published repertoires and the VDJdb database. Using fastp at Q25 and MiXCR, TCRdb reprocessed the public reads and kept productive beta chains. CDR3 protein duplicates are merged, each entry listing the most common genes and DNA. These V and J calls rely on TCRdb rather than the paper's analysis. The sample table lists 200,000 to 250,000 distinct CDR3 sequences, over 60% of them with a count of one. Approximately 30% of the sample lies in the top ten.

In the study, sorted CD4+ and CD8+ blood T cells from patients with severe aplastic anemia and from healthy subjects underwent deep sequencing of TCR repertoires. Ficoll-Paque density gradient centrifugation was used to isolate peripheral blood mononuclear cells. CD4+ and CD8+ T cells were sorted by FACS or magnetic beads before DNA extraction. The chain was built from TRBV29-1 and TRBJ1-2; confidence is insufficient to name the D gene. Material: sorted CD4+, CD8+, or CD8+CD57+ T cells (not recorded which) from PBMCs. This TCR derives from a human donor in good health. The nucleotides read TGCAGCGTTGTTAGGATGGGGAACTATGGCTACACCTTC. It translates as CSVVRMGNYGYTF.